The T cell receptor beta chain described here comes from a study of blood T cell repertoires in COVID-19. Looking at the study overall: Sites across the United States, Italy and Spain contributed samples from acute and convalescent COVID-19. T cells, B-cell-depleted T cells, or PBMCs provided the cDNA or gDNA that served as material.

Per the authors' pipeline: Reference gene primer amplification in the assay estimated nucleated cell counts. Repertoires were generated with immunoSEQ multiplex PCR, while TCRdb's copy carries only in-frame clones and drops some. The V and J calls and clone size were taken over from that table, and D and trimming were inferred from the DNA. Of about 86,000 clones in the sample, over 70% were seen once. V lost 2 bases, J lost 5 bases, and 10 bases lay in between. Per germline, CDR1 MNHNS and CDR2 SASEGT. This CDR3 is built from 14 residues. The source is a woman of 80 years or more with active or convalescent COVID-19. Sequencing was performed on peripheral blood. The chain recombines TRBV6-1 with TRBJ1-5, with D perhaps TRBD1 (6 bases). The CDR3: CASSENRAHQPQHF. Here the CDR3 DNA reads TGTGCCAGCAGTGAAAACAGGGCCCATCAGCCCCAGCATTTT.